The clone carrying this TCR beta chain was counted between two and nine times. No antigen is known for it. The junction differs from germline at one of its ends, possibly a read error. The CDR3 has 12 amino acids. CDR1 and CDR2 from the germline V gene are PRHDT and FYEKMQ (reference sequence). Investigators reverse transcribed all isolated RNA, so they sequenced expressed TCRB transcripts. Assay used: immunoSEQ multiplex PCR; TCRdb lists only in-frame clones, some missing. The repertoire holds more than 250,000 clones, with around 25% as singletons. The entry originates in a study of beta chain features in type 1 diabetes. Findings and limits, study-wide: Researchers report that Type 1 diabetes patients had moderately but significantly shorter TCRB CDR3s across all four CD4+ subsets.

The TCR was taken from a woman in her thirties with type 1 diabetes. J is TRBJ1-2 and V is TRBV13; a possible D gene is TRBD1 (5 bases). The specimen was naive CD4+ T cells from blood. The CDR3 DNA reads TGTGCCAGCAGCTTAGTTCGGGGGGACCCGGTCTTC. This translates into CASSLVRGDPVF.